This T cell receptor (beta chain) was documented in a study of cytomegalovirus exposure and HLA in healthy donors. The primer mix had 60 Vbeta and 13 Jbeta primers. This table comes from immunoSEQ multiplex PCR, and its TCRdb copy is limited to in-frame clones, with some not included. The data show 160,000 or so clones, roughly 90% seen once. Overall study results and limits: In vitro, a few CMV-associated chains proved specific for CMV antigens. A later analysis showed that HLA-associated TCR beta chains had undergone more clonal expansion than equally common others.

The V and J ends lost 4 bases and 4 bases, in that order; junction bases with no gene match: 6. Germline values: CDR1 SNHLY, CDR2 FYNNEI. This CDR3 has 15 amino acids. To note about this clone: Its antigen is still unknown.

The chain uses TRBV2 and TRBJ2-5, with 10 bases matching TRBD1. The sequencing input was PBMCs. The receptor was isolated from a woman aged 18-35 years in good health and CMV-seronegative. This CDR3 reads CASSARTGGLETQYF. In DNA form, the CDR3 reads TGTGCCAGCAGTGCTCGGACAGGGGGATTAGAGACCCAGTACTTC.